Listed here are 9 T cell receptor beta chains from one sample, sequenced in a study of cytomegalovirus exposure and HLA in healthy donors. Primers for the PCR totalled 60 Vbeta and 13 Jbeta. Profiling relied on immunoSEQ multiplex PCR, and the TCRdb table lists in-frame clones only, not all of them. Here the sample spans about 130,000 clones, around 80% being singletons. The sample was PBMCs. All receptors come from a man younger than 40 in good health and CMV-seronegative.

This rearrangement joins TRBV6-5 to TRBJ1-2; 9 bases match TRBD1. The germline V gene encodes CDR1 MNHEY and CDR2 SVGAGI. Trimming took 1 base from V and 4 from J; bases not matched to a gene: 1. The CDR3 contains 14 residues. CDR3 coding DNA: TGTGCCAGCAGTTACTACAGGGGGCCCTATGGCTACACCTTC. Translating gives CASSYYRGPYGYTF.

This clone appeared a single time. The gene calls are TRBV18 and TRBJ2-1; D is unresolved. Germline V gene lookup returns CDR1 KGHSH and CDR2 LQKENI. This CDR3 comprises 14 residues. V was shortened by 0 bases and J by 7 bases, with 10 bases between the two germline ends. CDR3 bases: TGTGCCAGCTCACCACCGCTGCAGGTGAATGAGCAGTTCTTC. Protein sequence: CASSPPLQVNEQFF.

The rearrangement links TRBV2 to TRBJ2-7; 11 bases match TRBD2. V lost 4 bases, J lost 1 base, and 6 bases stayed unmatched. CDR3 length equals 16 residues. Germline CDR1 is SNHLY and CDR2 is FYNNEI. CDR3 DNA sequence: TGTGCCAGCAGTGCGACTAGCGGGAAAGAATCCTACGAGCAGTACTTC. Translating it yields CASSATSGKESYEQYF.

The V and J genes are TRBV7-9 and TRBJ2-3; D is ambiguous. Trimming took off 1 base at V and 0 bases at J, with 8 bases between the two ends. The CDR3 totals 15 residues. CDR1 and CDR2 from the germline V gene are SEHNR and FQNEAQ (reference sequence). The CDR3 sequence is CASSLGAVSTDTQYF. The CDR3 coding sequence is TGTGCCAGCAGCTTAGGGGCAGTTAGCACAGATACGCAGTATTTT.

The rearrangement links TRBV27 to TRBJ2-1; 12 bases fit TRBD2. This CDR3 has 17 amino acids. CDR1 is MNHEY, CDR2 SMNVEV, per germline (reference sequence). Trimming cost V 3 bases and J 4 bases; bases outside gene matches: 7. CDR3 nucleotide sequence: TGTGCCAGCAGTTTTAGGTCTAGCGGGGGGGTATACAATGAGCAGTTCTTC. It specifies CASSFRSSGGVYNEQFF.

V gene TRBV10-3 combines with J gene TRBJ1-1, with 9 bases fitting TRBD1. Germline CDR1 and CDR2: ENHRY and SYGVKD. Germline trimming cut 8 bases from V and 5 bases from J; bases unmatched to any gene: 6. The CDR3 spans 13 residues. As DNA, the CDR3 is TGTGCCATCGCCGGGACAGGGAGTACTGAAGCTTTCTTT. The encoded protein is CAIAGTGSTEAFF.

The CDR3 DNA reads TGTGCCAGCAGGCCAGGGGGTAGGACAGATACGCAGTATTTT. Translating gives CASRPGGRTDTQYF. This rearrangement joins TRBV27 to TRBJ2-3; 7 bases agree with TRBD1. Germline V gives CDR1 MNHEY, CDR2 SMNVEV (reference sequence). The CDR3 sequence is 14 residues long. V lost 6 bases and J lost 3; bases outside the gene matches: 6.

The rearrangement links TRBV6-5 to TRBJ2-2, with D possibly being TRBD1 (6 bases). The V gene lost 6 bases and the J gene lost 2 bases, with 10 bases spanning the gap. The CDR3 length is 14 residues. Germline CDR1 is MNHEY and CDR2 is SVGAGI. The CDR3 is CASRWTANTGELFF. CDR3 DNA: TGTGCCAGCAGGTGGACAGCTAACACCGGGGAGCTGTTTTTT.

V is TRBV5-8 and J is TRBJ2-6; a possible D gene is TRBD1 (6 bases). Per the germline V gene, CDR1 is SGHTS and CDR2 is YDEGEE. V was clipped by 7 bases and J by 0 bases, with 17 bases between them. This CDR3 contains 17 residues. The CDR3 DNA is TGTGCCAGCTCCTCCCGGGACATCCTCTCTGGGGCCAACGTCCTGACTTTC. Protein: CASSSRDILSGANVLTF.